The 30 T cell receptor beta chains reported below all come from one sample, sequenced in a study of blood T cell repertoires in COVID-19. Assay: immunoSEQ multiplex PCR; the TCRdb copy retains only in-frame clones and omits some. The sample carries some 240,000 clones, approximately 81% recorded once. Sequencing was carried out using PBMCs or T cells enriched from blood (not recorded which). These receptors originate from a woman aged 45-65 years who had been exposed to COVID-19.

The genes are TRBV7-2 and TRBJ2-7, with D tentatively TRBD2 (6 bases). The CDR3 runs 19 residues. From germline, CDR1 is SGHTA and CDR2 FQGNSA. Trimming removed 5 bases from V and 0 bases from J, with 26 bases in between. Written as DNA, the CDR3 is TGTGCCAGCAGCCCCCGACACGCCAGGCCCGGGACTGCCTCCTACGAGCAGTACTTC. It is translated as CASSPRHARPGTASYEQYF.

Details on this clone: Other DNA sequences in this specimen translate into the identical CDR3. The rearrangement joins TRBV5-1 to TRBJ1-2, with D uncertain. The V gene's germline CDR1 is SGHRS and CDR2 YFSETQ. The CDR3 contains 12 residues. V was cut by 0 bases and J by 3 bases, with 3 bases left in between. The CDR3 coding sequence is TGCGCCAGCAGCTTGGGAGACTATGGCTACACCTTC. It encodes CASSLGDYGYTF.

V usage is TRBV4-2 and J usage is TRBJ2-3, with D unclear. CDR1 and CDR2 (germline): LGHNA, YNFKEQ. The CDR3 extends over 13 amino acids. V was pared by 0 bases and J by 5 bases, with 6 bases between. The CDR3: CASSQDLEDTQYF. The CDR3, as DNA: TGTGCCAGCAGCCAAGATTTAGAAGATACGCAGTATTTT.

Concerning this clone: This likely traces to a read error, being one base from a far larger clone. The chain employs TRBV7-9 and TRBJ1-1, with D hard to call. The CDR3 covers 12 residues. Trimming cost V 3 bases and J 1 base, with 3 bases left between them. Germline values: CDR1 SEHNR, CDR2 FQNEAQ (reference sequence). The CDR3 DNA reads TGTGCCAGCAGCTTCCAGAACACTGAAGCTTTCTTT. Translating it yields CASSFQNTEAFF.

V is TRBV4-2 and J is TRBJ1-2, with no clear D. V lost 2 bases, J lost 6 bases, and 13 bases lay in between. The CDR3 loop spans 14 amino acids. Germline CDR1 and CDR2: LGHNA and YNFKEQ. The CDR3 loop reads CASSQIEVTDGYTF. The CDR3 DNA sequence: TGTGCCAGCAGCCAAATCGAAGTTACGGATGGCTACACCTTC.

The chain joins TRBV5-6 to TRBJ2-2; 10 bases map to TRBD2. Germline V gives CDR1 SGHDT, CDR2 YYEEEE. V shed 1 base, J shed 6 bases, and the junction held 9 bases outside the gene matches. CDR3 length: 17 amino acids. The CDR3 loop is CASSLFILAGDPGELFF. CDR3 DNA: TGTGCCAGCAGCTTGTTTATCCTAGCGGGGGATCCCGGGGAGCTGTTTTTT. Looking up the rest from reference TRBV5-6 and TRBJ2-2 gives the full variable domain: DAGVTQSPTHLIKTRGQQVTLRCSPKSGHDTVSWYQQALGQGPQFIFQYYEEEERQRGNFPDRFSGHQFPNYSSELNVNALLLGDSALYLCASSLFILAGDPGELFFGEGSRLTVL.

V usage is TRBV10-3 and J usage is TRBJ1-1, with TRBD1 matching 11 bases. J lost 4 bases, V lost 5 bases, and 9 bases had no gene match. Germline CDR1 and CDR2: ENHRY and SYGVKD. This CDR3 is 16 amino acids long. The CDR3 coding sequence is TGTGCCATCAGTCAACAAACCGGGACAGGGGGCACTGAAGCTTTCTTT. It translates to CAISQQTGTGGTEAFF.

The chain couples TRBV29-1 to TRBJ2-5; TRBD1 agrees at 7 bases. CDR3 length: 13 amino acids. Losses at the gene ends were 4 bases for V and 3 bases for J; bases not matched to a gene: 5. Germline loops: CDR1 SQVTM, CDR2 ANQGSEA. This chain's CDR3 is CSVVRGGKETQYF. In DNA, the CDR3 is TGCAGCGTTGTGAGAGGGGGCAAAGAGACCCAGTACTTC. The whole variable domain, filled in from reference TRBV29-1 and TRBJ2-5, reads SAVISQKPSRDICQRGTSLTIQCQVDSQVTMMFWYRQQPGQSLTLIATANQGSEATYESGFVIDKFPISRPNLTFSTLTVSNMSPEDSSIYLCSVVRGGKETQYFGPGTRLLVL.

The V call is TRBV4-2, the J call TRBJ2-1; the match to TRBD2 covers 13 bases. Germline V lookup: CDR1 LGHNA, CDR2 YNFKEQ. The ends lost 5 bases at V and 5 bases at J; junction bases unmatched: 6. The CDR3 consists of 16 residues. In nucleotides, the CDR3 is TGTGCCAGCAGCTCCCGGACTAGCGGGGGTAACAATGAGCAGTTCTTC. It codes for CASSSRTSGGNNEQFF.

The chain combines TRBV9 with TRBJ2-1, with TRBD2 matching over 8 bases. Germline V gives CDR1 SGDLS, CDR2 YYNGEE. The CDR3 covers 15 residues. Trimming removed 4 bases from V and 5 bases from J; junction bases left unmatched: 8. CDR3 amino acids: CASSPRGGPDNEQFF. The CDR3 nucleotides read TGTGCCAGCAGCCCTCGGGGGGGCCCCGACAATGAGCAGTTCTTC.

This clone has more than one count but fewer than ten. The chain uses TRBV18 and TRBJ1-6, with 9 bases identical to TRBD1. J gave up 8 bases and V 6 bases, and 11 bases lay outside the gene matches. Germline-derived CDR1 and CDR2 are KGHSH and LQKENI. The CDR3 loop spans 16 amino acids. The CDR3 reads CASSEIAGQGHSPLHF. CDR3 in DNA: TGTGCCAGCTCCGAAATAGCGGGACAGGGTCATTCACCCCTCCACTTT. Full variable domain (missing parts from reference TRBV18 and TRBJ1-6): NAGVMQNPRHLVRRRGQEARLRCSPMKGHSHVYWYRQLPEEGLKFMVYLQKENIIDESGMPKERFSAEFPKEGPSILRIQQVVRGDSAAYFCASSEIAGQGHSPLHFGNGTRLTVT.

The genes are TRBV9 and TRBJ1-6; D not resolved. Trimming shortened V by 7 bases and J by 7 bases, and 18 bases separated the two germline ends. The CDR3 consists of 15 residues. Looked up from germline, CDR1 is SGDLS and CDR2 is YYNGEE. CDR3 sequence reads: CASGLGELLNSPLHF. CDR3 bases: TGTGCCAGCGGCCTCGGGGAGCTCTTGAATTCACCCCTCCACTTT.

The chain employs TRBV28 and TRBJ2-5; 14 bases agree with TRBD2. This CDR3 comprises 16 residues. Germline-derived CDR1 and CDR2 are MDHEN and SYDVKM. V trimming: 7 bases; J trimming: 2 bases; junction bases outside the gene matches: 6. CDR3 DNA sequence: TGTGCCAGCACCTCGGGGACTAGCGGGAGACAAGAGACCCAGTACTTC. As protein: CASTSGTSGRQETQYF.

This chain connects TRBV3-1 (or the pseudogene TRBV3-2) to TRBJ1-6; D is perhaps TRBD1 (6 bases). Germline CDR1 LGHDT, CDR2 YNNKEL (reference sequence). Trimming took off 4 bases at V and 6 bases at J, with 13 bases between the two ends. This CDR3 is 15 amino acids long. This chain's CDR3 is CASSPPDRFNSPLHF. In DNA form, the CDR3 reads TGTGCCAGCAGCCCACCGGACAGATTTAATTCACCCCTCCACTTT.

CDR3 protein: CASSVMSGGQDTQYF. The CDR3 DNA sequence: TGCGCCAGCAGCGTTATGAGCGGGGGCCAAGATACGCAGTATTTT. The chain employs TRBV5-1 and TRBJ2-3; 8 bases are a match to TRBD2. From germline, CDR1 is SGHRS and CDR2 YFSETQ. J was trimmed by 5 bases and V by 4 bases; bases with no gene match: 9. CDR3 length: 15 amino acids. The variable domain in full, completed from reference TRBV5-1 and TRBJ2-3, reads KAGVTQTPRYLIKTRGQQVTLSCSPISGHRSVSWYQQTPGQGLQFLFEYFSETQRNKGNFPGRFSGRQFSNSRSEMNVSTLELGDSALYLCASSVMSGGQDTQYFGPGTRLTVL.

The chain couples TRBV7-2 to TRBJ1-1; tentative D call: TRBD1 (5 bases). The germline V gene has CDR1 SGHTA and CDR2 FQGNSA. CDR3 length: 14 amino acids. Trimming shortened V by 6 bases and J by 1 base, and 12 bases separated the two germline ends. CDR3 bases: TGTGCCAGCAGATATGGCGGGGGGAACACTGAAGCTTTCTTT. Translation: CASRYGGGNTEAFF. Variable domain in full (rest from reference TRBV7-2 and TRBJ1-1): GAGVSQSPSNKVTEKGKDVELRCDPISGHTALYWYRQSLGQGLEFLIYFQGNSAPDKSGLPSDRFSAERTGGSVSTLTIQRTQQEDSAVYLCASRYGGGNTEAFFGQGTRLTVV.

The chain links TRBV6-2 or TRBV6-3 to TRBJ2-5; 15 bases are a match to TRBD2. After removal of 6 bases from V and 7 bases from J, the junction contained 15 bases not matched to a gene. The CDR3 has 18 amino acids. Germline V gives CDR1 MNHEY, CDR2 SVGEGT. CDR3 in amino acids: CASSTPGLAGGKMVTQYF. The CDR3 bases are TGTGCCAGCAGCACCCCGGGACTAGCGGGGGGTAAGATGGTGACCCAGTACTTC.

The V gene is TRBV6-5, the J gene TRBJ1-2, with TRBD1 identical over 9 bases. With 2 bases clipped from V and 6 bases from J, the junction kept 10 bases outside the gene matches. Germline V gives CDR1 MNHEY, CDR2 SVGAGI. The CDR3 is 16 residues long. CDR3 protein: CASSYAPGQGVHGYTF. The CDR3 nucleotides read TGTGCCAGCAGTTACGCGCCGGGACAGGGAGTCCATGGCTACACCTTC.

This chain joins TRBV27 and TRBJ1-2; D may be TRBD1 (5 bases). The CDR3 runs 13 residues. Germline V lookup: CDR1 MNHEY, CDR2 SMNVEV (reference sequence). V shed 3 bases and J shed 3 bases, with 8 bases lying between them. CDR3 bases: TGTGCCAGCAGTTTTTCGGGGGACTATGGCTACACCTTC. This translates into CASSFSGDYGYTF.

The V gene is TRBV11-2, the J gene TRBJ2-7, with TRBD1 identical over 10 bases. Germline assignment: CDR1 SGHAT and CDR2 FQNNGV. The J segment lost 2 bases and the V segment lost 4 bases, leaving 8 bases of the junction unmatched. This CDR3 is 16 amino acids long. The CDR3 DNA follows: TGTGCCAGCAGCTCTCCCCGGGACAGGGGTACCTACGAGCAGTACTTC. Translated, it gives CASSSPRDRGTYEQYF.

V and J are TRBV7-8 and TRBJ1-2; 9 bases fit TRBD1. Looked up from germline, CDR1 is SGHVS and CDR2 is FQNEAQ. The CDR3 contains 13 residues. V shed 5 bases, J shed 8 bases, and the junction held 6 bases outside the gene matches. The CDR3 region has the DNA TGTGCCAGCAGCCTTGGGACAGGGCGGGGCTACACCTTC. Translating gives CASSLGTGRGYTF.

The chain uses TRBV4-1 and TRBJ2-3; the D gene is possibly TRBD2 (6 bases). The V end lost 6 bases, the J end lost 8 bases, and 21 bases lay between the germline ends. This CDR3 spans 15 amino acids. Germline V lookup: CDR1 MGHRA, CDR2 YSYEKL. CDR3 coding DNA: TGCGCCAGCAGGACCGGGGACTCCCACGATGTTACGCAGTATTTT. Its translation: CASRTGDSHDVTQYF.

The rearrangement links TRBV5-6 to TRBJ1-3; no firm D call. Germline values: CDR1 SGHDT, CDR2 YYEEEE. This CDR3 comprises 16 residues. Trimming took 0 bases from V and 3 from J, leaving 13 bases between them. DNA for the CDR3: TGTGCCAGCAGCTTGGCGGGCGGAGGGTTTGGAAACACCATATATTTT. It codes for CASSLAGGGFGNTIYF.

This chain joins TRBV18 and TRBJ1-4, with D possibly being TRBD1 (6 bases). The V and J ends lost 6 bases and 7 bases respectively, with 12 bases between them. Looked up from germline, CDR1 is KGHSH and CDR2 is LQKENI. The CDR3 is made up of 13 amino acids. CDR3 amino acids: CASSQGLFEKLFF. Written as DNA, the CDR3 is TGTGCCAGCTCCCAGGGGCTCTTTGAAAAACTGTTTTTT.

CDR3 residues: CSVGTGINEQYF. The DNA of the CDR3 is TGCAGCGTCGGGACAGGGATAAACGAGCAGTACTTC. The chain joins TRBV29-1 to TRBJ2-7; the match to TRBD1 covers 9 bases. The length of the CDR3 is 12 residues. Looked up from germline, CDR1 is SQVTM and CDR2 is ANQGSEA. J gave up 5 bases and V 6 bases, and 5 bases lay outside the gene matches.

In DNA form, the CDR3 reads TGTGCCAGCAGCTCCAGGGGACTAGCGGGATTAGATACGCAGTATTTT. It is translated as CASSSRGLAGLDTQYF. The V gene is TRBV13, the J gene TRBJ2-3, with TRBD2 matching 13 bases. Germline trimming cut 4 bases from V and 5 bases from J; bases unmatched to any gene: 6. Germline CDR1 PRHDT, CDR2 FYEKMQ (reference sequence). The CDR3 consists of 16 residues.

The genes are TRBV20-1 and TRBJ2-5, with D maybe TRBD2 (5 bases). With 5 bases removed from V and 5 bases from J, the gap between germline ends came to 9 bases. The length of the CDR3 is 11 residues. Germline values: CDR1 DFQATT, CDR2 SNEGSKA (reference sequence). The CDR3 sequence is CSACSGETQYF. The DNA for the CDR3 is TGCAGTGCTTGTTCGGGGGAGACCCAGTACTTC.

The rearrangement joins TRBV9 to TRBJ2-1; possibly TRBD2 for D (5 bases). There are 15 residues in the CDR3. V was pared by 4 bases and J by 7 bases, with 18 bases between. The germline V gene has CDR1 SGDLS and CDR2 YYNGEE. CDR3 sequence reads: CASSPSGRPGNEQFF. Here the CDR3 DNA reads TGTGCCAGCAGCCCTTCCGGACGCCCGGGGAATGAGCAGTTCTTC.

V usage is TRBV7-6 and J usage is TRBJ1-1; D gene uncertain. With 8 bases removed from V and 5 bases from J, the gap between germline ends came to 15 bases. The length of the CDR3 is 13 residues. CDR1 and CDR2 (germline): SGHVS, FNYEAQ. Here the CDR3 reads CASRPRGRTEAFF. In DNA form, the CDR3 reads TGTGCCAGCCGCCCACGCGGGAGGACTGAAGCTTTCTTT.

The rearrangement uses TRBV10-2 and TRBJ1-1; 7 bases fit TRBD1. J lost 4 bases, V lost 3 bases, and 8 bases had no gene match. Germline V gene sequence: CDR1 WSHSY, CDR2 SAAADI. The CDR3 has 15 residues. This chain's CDR3 is CASSDLGGASTEAFF. CDR3 sequence (DNA): TGCGCCAGCAGTGATCTAGGGGGCGCTTCCACTGAAGCTTTCTTT.